The 10 T cell receptor beta chains below all came from one sample that was sequenced in a study of T cells in Graves' hyperthyroidism and ophthalmopathy. There were TCR beta CDR3 regions amplified from RNA transcripts. With the HTBI primer set, the TCR CDR3 went through a first round of RT-PCR. TCRdb recomputed calls from the multiplex PCR reads with MiXCR, one row per CDR3 protein. The sample lists some 720,000 distinct CDR3 sequences, about 17% occurring once. The sequencing sample was made of blood. The receptor set was obtained from a man between 18 and 35 years old with Graves' hyperthyroidism.

This clonotype was recorded a few times. CDR3 sequence: CASRWGGQLYNEQFF. CDR3 nucleotide sequence: TGTGCCAGCAGGTGGGGGGGTCAGCTCTACAATGAGCAGTTCTTC. V usage is TRBV9 and J usage is TRBJ2-1; 7 nucleotides line up with TRBD2. CDR3 length: 15 amino acids. Looked up from germline, CDR1 is SGDLS and CDR2 is YYNGEE. The V segment lost 5 bases and the J segment 3 bases; nucleotides outside the gene matches: 8.

The table lists this clonotype with many counts. V usage is TRBV2 and J usage is TRBJ2-1; 10 bases are shared with TRBD1. V trimming: 5 bases; J trimming: 8 bases; junction bases outside the gene matches: 9. Germline CDR1 and CDR2: SNHLY and FYNNEI. CDR3 length: 15 residues. In DNA form, the CDR3 reads TGTGCCAGCAGTCTGAGGACAGGGGGGCGCGATGAGCAGTTCTTC. Residues: CASSLRTGGRDEQFF.

V and J are TRBV3-1 and TRBJ2-2; D is perhaps TRBD2 (5 bases). CDR1 is LGHDT, CDR2 YNNKEL, per germline (reference sequence). The CDR3 length is 15 residues. Trimming left V 4 bases short and J 7 bases short, with 16 bases between. In nucleotides, the CDR3 is TGTGCCAGCAGCCTTAACCACGGGGTCCGCGGGGAGCTGTTTTTT. Translating gives CASSLNHGVRGELFF.

Only a few counts were recorded for this clonotype. Here the CDR3 DNA reads TGTGCCACCGCTTTGGCGGGAGTCGCCTACAATGAGCAGTTCTTC. Translation: CATALAGVAYNEQFF. The chain links TRBV27 to TRBJ2-1, with 7 bases matching TRBD2. V lost 10 bases to trimming and J lost 2 bases; unmatched junction nucleotides: 11. The V gene's germline CDR1 is MNHEY and CDR2 SMNVEV (reference sequence). This CDR3 has 15 residues.

In its sample, this clonotype was seen a few times. The chain's CDR3 is CASSLQDEEAFF. CDR3 DNA: TGTGCCAGCAGCTTACAGGATGAGGAAGCTTTCTTT. This chain uses TRBV7-9 with TRBJ1-1; the D is unclear. CDR3 length: 12 amino acids. Germline V gene sequence: CDR1 SEHNR, CDR2 FQNEAQ (reference sequence). The ends were cut back, 2 bases at V and 8 bases at J, with 9 bases in the middle.

V and J are TRBV3-1 and TRBJ2-3; 10 bases match TRBD2. J lost 4 bases, V lost 3 bases, and 7 bases had no gene match. The CDR3 is made up of 16 amino acids. CDR1 and CDR2 (germline): LGHDT, YNNKEL (reference sequence). The chain's CDR3 is CASSQGTLAGADTQYF. The CDR3 DNA sequence: TGTGCCAGCAGCCAGGGAACTCTAGCGGGAGCAGATACGCAGTATTTT.

The rearrangement joins TRBV19 to TRBJ1-5, with 8 bases lining up with TRBD1. The V and J ends lost 5 bases and 6 bases, in that order; junction bases with no gene match: 6. The CDR3 extends over 14 amino acids. Per the germline V gene, CDR1 is LNHDA and CDR2 is SQIVND (reference sequence). This chain's CDR3 is CASSWQGATQPQHF. The CDR3 nucleotides are TGTGCCAGTAGTTGGCAGGGGGCCACTCAGCCCCAGCATTTT.

The V gene is TRBV7-3, the J gene TRBJ2-2; D unclear. The CDR3 is 15 residues long. V dropped 6 bases and J dropped 3 bases, with 14 bases sitting between them. Germline values: CDR1 SGHTA, CDR2 FQGTGA. CDR3 sequence: CASSPAAVYTGELFF. In nucleotides, the CDR3 is TGTGCCAGCAGTCCAGCCGCCGTGTACACCGGGGAGCTGTTTTTT.

The V call is TRBV9, the J call TRBJ2-2; 7 positions agree with TRBD1. Germline-derived CDR1 and CDR2 are SGDLS and YYNGEE. Trimming removed 6 bases from V and 0 bases from J; junction bases left unmatched: 5. The CDR3 has 15 amino acids. CDR3 sequence: CASTQTGANTGELFF. CDR3 nucleotides: TGTGCCAGCACCCAAACAGGGGCGAACACCGGGGAGCTGTTTTTT.

The chain uses TRBV12-5 and TRBJ2-5, with a possible D match to TRBD1 (6 bases). This CDR3 has 14 residues. Germline assignment: CDR1 LGHNT and CDR2 FRNRAP. The V gene lost 6 bases and the J gene lost 2 bases, with 13 bases spanning the gap. The CDR3 DNA reads TGTGCTAGTGGGCCCGGACAGTCTCAAGAGACCCAGTACTTC. Protein: CASGPGQSQETQYF.